The 30 T cell receptor beta chains below come from one sample, sequenced in a study of shared clonotypes between healthy human individuals (TCRdb year 2020). Receptors were amplified or captured by the immunoSEQ multiplex PCR assay. Drawn from immuneACCESS, this table holds only the in-frame rearrangements with V and J called that TCRdb kept. Clones are partly lost; checked studies trace under half to an unresolved V gene and leave the rest unexplained. The sample profile shows some 2 million clones; less than 95% of them were found once. The ten top clones hold 1.2% of the sample. CD8 naive samples were obtained by positive selection for CCR7 among CD45RO-negative cells, yielding a CD45RA+CCR7+ population from which TemRA cells were excluded. Sequencing input: naive CD8+ T cells sorted from blood. The sample's cell subset or site label, in plain terms: CD45RA+CCR7+. These receptors all come from a man aged 18-30 years in good health.

This chain connects TRBV15 to TRBJ1-3, with D unresolved. There are 16 residues in the CDR3. Germline V gene data show CDR1 as LNHNV and CDR2 as YYDKDF (reference sequence). Trimming cost V 5 bases and J 0 bases, with 14 bases left between them. The DNA for the CDR3 is TGTGCCACCAGCGCCCTATGGGAGCGCTCTGGAAACACCATATATTTT. This codes for CATSALWERSGNTIYF.

Regarding this clone: Other nucleotide sequences in the sample specify the same CDR3. The CDR3 nucleotides are TGTGCCAGCAGCTTAGTGGTGAACACTGAAGCTTTCTTT. Protein product: CASSLVVNTEAFF. This chain joins TRBV11-2 and TRBJ1-1; D is unresolved. Trimming removed 1 base at V and 0 bases at J, with 3 bases between. The CDR3 has 13 residues. The germline V gene encodes CDR1 SGHAT and CDR2 FQNNGV.

The chain joins TRBV27 to TRBJ2-5; D ambiguous. CDR3 length: 16 residues. Looked up from germline, CDR1 is MNHEY and CDR2 is SMNVEV (reference sequence). Trimming shortened V by 2 bases and J by 1 base, and 14 bases separated the two germline ends. The DNA of the CDR3 is TGTGCCAGCAGTTTACATCCCCCTCAGCTCCAAGAGACCCAGTACTTC. Amino acid sequence: CASSLHPPQLQETQYF.

In its sample, this clone was seen many times. The rearrangement joins TRBV6-5 to TRBJ2-7; unclear D gene. There are 14 residues in the CDR3. Trimming removed 6 bases from V and 3 bases from J, with 15 bases in between. Germline V CDR1 and CDR2: MNHEY, SVGAGI. The CDR3 protein is CASSPSQAGYEQYF. The CDR3 coding sequence is TGTGCCAGCAGCCCCAGTCAAGCCGGCTACGAGCAGTACTTC.

This sequence joins TRBV5-1 and TRBJ2-7; TRBD2 matches at 7 bases. Germline V gene lookup returns CDR1 SGHRS and CDR2 YFSETQ. This CDR3 spans 15 amino acids. J gave up 5 bases and V 1 base, and 9 bases lay outside the gene matches. Written as DNA, the CDR3 is TGCGCCAGCAGCTTGTCTCGGGAGGTTCAGGACGAGCAGTACTTC. Translation gives CASSLSREVQDEQYF.

The chain carries TRBV10-1 and TRBJ2-3; D is perhaps TRBD1 (6 bases). Germline V lookup: CDR1 WNHNN, CDR2 SYGVQD (reference sequence). This CDR3 has 16 residues. Trimming stripped 2 bases from V and 1 base from J, with 13 bases between. CDR3 DNA: TGCGCCAGCAGTGAGAATACAGGGATAGGCACAGATACGCAGTATTTT. Its translation: CASSENTGIGTDTQYF.

V and J are TRBV6-5 and TRBJ1-1, with no clear D. Trimming stripped 4 bases from V and 1 base from J, with 10 bases between. CDR1 MNHEY and CDR2 SVGAGI come from the germline V gene. The length of the CDR3 is 14 residues. CDR3 nucleotide sequence: TGTGCCAGCAGTTCCGCCTCTGGGAACACTGAAGCTTTCTTT. This encodes CASSSASGNTEAFF.

This clone was recorded once. This chain uses TRBV11-2 with TRBJ2-7; the D is unclear. CDR3 length equals 10 residues. Trimming took 2 bases from V and 7 from J, leaving 3 bases between them. Germline V gene data show CDR1 as SGHAT and CDR2 as FQNNGV. The DNA of the CDR3 is TGTGCCAGCAGCTTATGGGAGCAGTACTTC. As protein: CASSLWEQYF.

As concerns this clone: The same CDR3 is also encoded by other DNA sequences in this sample. The gene calls are TRBV6-5 and TRBJ2-1, with TRBD2 as a possible D gene (6 bases). Germline-derived CDR1 and CDR2 are MNHEY and SVGAGI. This CDR3 region has 15 residues. The germline V and J ends were trimmed by 1 base and 0 bases, with 7 bases remaining between them. The CDR3 is CASSYFGGSYNEQFF. CDR3 DNA: TGTGCCAGCAGTTACTTCGGGGGCTCCTACAATGAGCAGTTCTTC.

This chain joins TRBV2 and TRBJ2-7; D is ambiguous. CDR1 and CDR2 from the germline V gene are SNHLY and FYNNEI. V shed 2 bases and J shed 5 bases, with 13 bases lying between them. The CDR3 extends over 14 amino acids. CDR3 protein: CASSESERTHEQYF. DNA of the CDR3: TGTGCCAGCAGTGAAAGTGAGAGAACCCACGAGCAGTACTTC.

The chain is built from TRBV6-1 and TRBJ1-1; weak D call: TRBD1 (5 bases). Germline V gene data show CDR1 as MNHNS and CDR2 as SASEGT. The V and J ends lost 3 bases and 4 bases respectively, with 12 bases between them. This CDR3 spans 14 amino acids. This CDR3 reads CASSDRGRATEAFF. The DNA of the CDR3 is TGTGCCAGCAGTGACCGGGGGAGGGCCACTGAAGCTTTCTTT.

J is TRBJ1-1 and V is TRBV6-5; 9 bases fit TRBD1. Per the germline V gene, CDR1 is MNHEY and CDR2 is SVGAGI. The length of the CDR3 is 15 residues. The V and J ends lost 1 base and 3 bases, in that order; junction bases with no gene match: 3. The CDR3 nucleotides read TGTGCCAGCAGTTACTTGGACAGGGGATACACTGAAGCTTTCTTT. It translates to CASSYLDRGYTEAFF.

The chain links TRBV9 to TRBJ1-1, with D maybe TRBD1 (6 bases). Per germline, CDR1 SGDLS and CDR2 YYNGEE. The CDR3 loop spans 14 amino acids. V lost 4 bases, J lost 3 bases, and 13 bases lay in between. The CDR3 loop is CASSPFRGDTEAFF. The CDR3 nucleotides read TGTGCCAGCAGCCCCTTTAGGGGGGACACTGAAGCTTTCTTT.

The J gene is TRBJ1-1, the V gene TRBV7-9; 7 bases line up with TRBD1. CDR3 length: 14 amino acids. Germline V CDR1 and CDR2: SEHNR, FQNEAQ (reference sequence). V lost 7 bases to trimming and J lost 1 base; unmatched junction nucleotides: 6. The CDR3 here is CASTLTGRNTEAFF. In DNA, the CDR3 is TGTGCCAGCACCCTGACAGGGAGGAACACTGAAGCTTTCTTT. Complete variable domain (other parts from reference TRBV7-9 and TRBJ1-1): DTGVSQNPRHKITKRGQNVTFRCDPISEHNRLYWYRQTLGQGPEFLTYFQNEAQLEKSRLLSDRFSAERPKGSFSTLEIQRTEQGDSAMYLCASTLTGRNTEAFFGQGTRLTVV.

The chain couples TRBV4-1 to TRBJ2-3, with 14 bases lining up with TRBD2. This CDR3 spans 15 amino acids. V shed 8 bases and J 4 bases; nucleotides not matched to a gene: 5. Germline V gene sequence: CDR1 MGHRA, CDR2 YSYEKL. In DNA, the CDR3 is TGCGCCAGCTGTATGACTAGCGGGGGGGCAGATACGCAGTATTTT. This encodes CASCMTSGGADTQYF.

A word on this clone: A much larger clonotype is one base distant, so this may be a read error. V usage is TRBV5-4 and J usage is TRBJ2-2; D is uncertain. Germline V gene sequence: CDR1 SGHNT, CDR2 YYREEE (reference sequence). The germline V and J ends were trimmed by 4 bases and 1 base, with 2 bases remaining between them. The CDR3 is made up of 12 amino acids. The CDR3 spells CASSGNTGELFF. CDR3 nucleotide sequence: TGTGCCAGCAGCGGGAACACCGGGGAGCTGTTTTTT.

The genes are TRBV4-1 and TRBJ2-3; D is undetermined. The germline V and J ends were trimmed by 1 base and 2 bases, with 13 bases remaining between them. Germline CDR1 MGHRA, CDR2 YSYEKL. The CDR3 runs 16 residues. CDR3 amino acids: CASSQVVGDNTDTQYF. CDR3 nucleotide sequence: TGCGCCAGCAGCCAAGTGGTCGGTGATAACACAGATACGCAGTATTTT.

The rearrangement joins TRBV28 to TRBJ1-4; D is uncertain. This CDR3 has 16 amino acids. The V gene's germline CDR1 is MDHEN and CDR2 SYDVKM. V was pared by 4 bases and J by 0 bases, with 12 bases between. DNA of the CDR3: TGTGCCAGCAGTTGGTCCCCCGCCTCAACTAATGAAAAACTGTTTTTT. Its translation is CASSWSPASTNEKLFF.

The J gene is TRBJ2-1, the V gene TRBV7-9; the match to TRBD1 covers 10 bases. This CDR3 is built from 16 residues. The V segment lost 1 base and the J segment 9 bases; nucleotides outside the gene matches: 9. From germline, CDR1 is SEHNR and CDR2 FQNEAQ (reference sequence). CDR3 sequence: CASSLGSGQGRTEQFF. CDR3 bases: TGTGCCAGCAGCTTAGGGTCGGGACAGGGGCGCACTGAGCAGTTCTTC.

A word on this clone: The same CDR3 also results from other DNA sequences found in this sample. The chain uses TRBV2 and TRBJ2-7, with 7 bases lining up with TRBD1. Germline loops: CDR1 SNHLY, CDR2 FYNNEI. Germline trimming cut 1 base from V and 3 bases from J; bases unmatched to any gene: 3. This CDR3 has 14 amino acids. CDR3 in amino acids: CASSEGTGFYEQYF. CDR3 coding DNA: TGTGCCAGCAGTGAAGGGACAGGCTTCTACGAGCAGTACTTC.

This rearrangement joins TRBV10-2 to TRBJ1-5; D may be TRBD1 (5 bases). The CDR3 has 16 residues. Per the germline V gene, CDR1 is WSHSY and CDR2 is SAAADI. Trimming removed 1 base at V and 3 bases at J, with 13 bases between. The CDR3 bases are TGCGCCAGCAGTGAGTTTCTCGACAGCTACAATCAGCCCCAGCATTTT. This translates into CASSEFLDSYNQPQHF.

This clone appeared a single time. The V call is TRBV9, the J call TRBJ2-3, with D perhaps assigned TRBD1 or TRBD2 (8 bases each). CDR1 is SGDLS and CDR2 is YYNGEE in the germline V gene. Trimming shortened V by 1 base and J by 1 base, and 13 bases separated the two germline ends. The CDR3 runs 16 residues. As DNA, the CDR3 is TGTGCCAGCAGCGTATTAGCGGGACAGGGCACAGATACGCAGTATTTT. Protein: CASSVLAGQGTDTQYF.

The J gene is TRBJ2-4, the V gene TRBV9; 10 bases are a match to TRBD1. CDR3 size: 13 residues. Trimming cost V 4 bases and J 8 bases; bases outside gene matches: 3. The germline V gene has CDR1 SGDLS and CDR2 YYNGEE. CDR3 protein: CASSTGQGDIQYF. The CDR3 nucleotides read TGTGCCAGCAGCACCGGACAGGGGGACATTCAGTACTTC.

This chain links TRBV7-2 with TRBJ1-1; the D gene is possibly TRBD1 (6 bases). Trimming left V 1 base short and J 1 base short, with 10 bases between. The germline CDR1 and CDR2 sequences are SGHTA and FQGNSA. The CDR3 contains 15 residues. The CDR3 spells CASSLGSTGNTEAFF. DNA for the CDR3: TGTGCCAGCAGCTTAGGATCGACAGGGAACACTGAAGCTTTCTTT.

Points on this clone: Just one base apart from a much larger clone, this may be a read error. The sample contains more than one DNA sequence encoding this CDR3. The chain carries TRBV9 and TRBJ2-7; D uncertain. Trimming took 0 bases from V and 3 from J, leaving 1 base between them. Germline V CDR1 and CDR2: SGDLS, YYNGEE. The CDR3 has 11 amino acids. CDR3 DNA sequence: TGTGCCAGCAGCGTAGGCTACGAGCAGTACTTC. It is translated as CASSVGYEQYF.

The chain employs TRBV28 and TRBJ2-2; 10 bases line up with TRBD2. Trimming removed 8 bases from V and 8 bases from J; junction bases left unmatched: 11. The germline V gene encodes CDR1 MDHEN and CDR2 SYDVKM. This CDR3 is built from 15 residues. The DNA of the CDR3 is TGTGCCAGCGAAGCAGCGGGAGGGCCCTCGGGGGAGCTGTTTTTT. Residues: CASEAAGGPSGELFF.

V gene TRBV5-6 combines with J gene TRBJ2-1; D unclear. Trimming removed 0 bases from V and 6 bases from J, with 10 bases in between. CDR3 length: 14 residues. Germline CDR1 reads SGHDT; CDR2 reads YYEEEE. The CDR3 is CASSLGLLRNEQFF. The CDR3 bases are TGTGCCAGCAGCTTGGGACTTCTCCGCAATGAGCAGTTCTTC.

The chain carries TRBV7-9 and TRBJ1-4; D is unclear. The CDR3 has 12 amino acids. The V gene lost 3 bases and the J gene lost 13 bases, with 12 bases spanning the gap. Germline lookup yields CDR1 SEHNR and CDR2 FQNEAQ (reference sequence). As DNA, the CDR3 is TGTGCCAGCAGCTTTTCGGTCGTCCCACTGTTTTTT. It translates to CASSFSVVPLFF.

The J gene is TRBJ2-2, the V gene TRBV4-3; 10 bases align to TRBD1. This CDR3 spans 15 amino acids. Trimming took 1 base from V and 5 from J; bases not matched to a gene: 1. The germline V gene has CDR1 LGHNA and CDR2 YSLEER. The CDR3 region is CASSQGTGGTGELFF. Here the CDR3 DNA reads TGCGCCAGCAGCCAAGGGACAGGGGGAACCGGGGAGCTGTTTTTT.

J is TRBJ2-7 and V is TRBV19; D uncertain. Trimming shortened V by 4 bases and J by 6 bases, and 13 bases separated the two germline ends. CDR1 LNHDA and CDR2 SQIVND come from the germline V gene (reference sequence). CDR3 length: 13 amino acids. The DNA of the CDR3 is TGTGCCAGTAGTAGCCTCGGAGTCGGCGAGCAGTACTTC. As protein: CASSSLGVGEQYF.